This passage covers 14 T cell receptor beta chains from one sample sequenced in a study of control samples from healthy donors and cancer patients. Only in-frame clones appear in the TCRdb table, and some are missing; sequencing was by immunoSEQ multiplex PCR. The data contain about 86,000 clones, 90% to 95% of them singletons. Sample: blood. These receptors all come from a woman aged 30 to 39 in good health.

V gene TRBV28 combines with J gene TRBJ1-4, with D unclear. Germline values: CDR1 MDHEN, CDR2 SYDVKM. V was clipped by 3 bases and J by 6 bases, with 2 bases between them. The CDR3 is made up of 11 amino acids. The CDR3 protein is CASSFYEKLFF. The DNA for the CDR3 is TGTGCCAGCAGTTTTTATGAAAAACTGTTTTTT.

CDR3 in amino acids: CASSLGQPQHF. CDR3 sequence (DNA): TGTGCCAGCAGTTTAGGTCAGCCCCAGCATTTT. The chain recombines TRBV28 with TRBJ1-5; D is ambiguous. Per germline, CDR1 MDHEN and CDR2 SYDVKM. V was shortened by 2 bases and J by 6 bases, with 2 bases between the two germline ends. This CDR3 spans 11 amino acids.

The chain couples TRBV7-9 to TRBJ2-5, with 11 positions matching TRBD2. The CDR3 is 16 residues long. CDR1 is SEHNR and CDR2 is FQNEAQ in the germline V gene (reference sequence). V was pared by 5 bases and J by 0 bases, with 5 bases of the junction left unmatched. Here the CDR3 reads CASSHRTSGYQETQYF. The CDR3 DNA reads TGTGCCAGCAGCCATCGGACTAGCGGGTACCAAGAGACCCAGTACTTC.

The gene calls are TRBV29-1 and TRBJ2-5; 8 nucleotides agree with TRBD2. The germline gives CDR1 SQVTM, CDR2 ANQGSEA. J gave up 4 bases and V 3 bases, and 10 bases lay outside the gene matches. The CDR3 spans 15 residues. The CDR3 DNA sequence: TGCAGCGTTGACTGGCGGGAGGAGGTCGCAGAGACCCAGTACTTC. Translating it yields CSVDWREEVAETQYF.

The gene calls are TRBV7-6 and TRBJ2-1; 11 nucleotides line up with TRBD2. J was trimmed by 6 bases and V by 1 base; bases with no gene match: 8. The CDR3 has 17 residues. Germline CDR1 SGHVS, CDR2 FNYEAQ. The CDR3 coding sequence is TGTGCCAGCAGCTTAGAAAGTAGCGGGGGGGCAGGCAATGAGCAGTTCTTC. Amino acid sequence: CASSLESSGGAGNEQFF.

This sequence joins TRBV4-1 and TRBJ1-4; possibly TRBD1 for D (5 bases). The CDR3 extends over 13 amino acids. V lost 4 bases and J 4 bases, leaving 7 bases between the germline ends. Germline assignment: CDR1 MGHRA and CDR2 YSYEKL. Here the CDR3 reads CASSRGINEKLFF. CDR3 bases: TGCGCCAGCAGCCGGGGGATTAATGAAAAACTGTTTTTT.

The chain combines TRBV28 with TRBJ2-2; D gene unclear. The CDR3 length is 16 residues. The V gene's germline CDR1 is MDHEN and CDR2 SYDVKM. V gave up 3 bases and J gave up 1 base, with 12 bases separating them. Here the CDR3 DNA reads TGTGCCAGCAGTTTTCTATTCTCCCAGAACACCGGGGAGCTGTTTTTT. As protein: CASSFLFSQNTGELFF.

This chain joins TRBV7-3 and TRBJ1-2, with 9 bases matching TRBD1. J was trimmed by 4 bases and V by 6 bases; bases with no gene match: 6. Germline values: CDR1 SGHTA, CDR2 FQGTGA. This CDR3 region has 14 residues. The CDR3 DNA is TGTGCCAGCAGGCCGGGACAGGGCGCCTATGGCTACACCTTC. This translates into CASRPGQGAYGYTF.

The count of this clone is one. This chain connects TRBV5-1 to TRBJ2-7; tentative D call: TRBD2 (7 bases). Per germline, CDR1 SGHRS and CDR2 YFSETQ. Deletions cut 4 bases from V and 13 bases from J, with 18 bases between. The CDR3 is 12 amino acids. The CDR3 sequence is CASSGEGGRTYF. The DNA for the CDR3 is TGCGCCAGCAGCGGGGAGGGGGGGCGAACATACTTC.

The chain recombines TRBV19 with TRBJ1-1; 8 bases line up with TRBD1. This CDR3 spans 15 amino acids. The germline gives CDR1 LNHDA, CDR2 SQIVND (reference sequence). Trimming took 3 bases from V and 6 from J; bases not matched to a gene: 9. The CDR3 DNA reads as TGTGCCAGTAGTATCTGGGGACAGGCTGCTTCTGAAGCTTTCTTT. It specifies CASSIWGQAASEAFF. Complete variable domain (other parts from reference TRBV19 and TRBJ1-1): DGGITQSPKYLFRKEGQNVTLSCEQNLNHDAMYWYRQDPGQGLRLIYYSQIVNDFQKGDIAEGYSVSREKKESFPLTVTSAQKNPTAFYLCASSIWGQAASEAFFGQGTRLTVV.

This sequence joins TRBV11-2 and TRBJ1-6; D remains ambiguous. V dropped 4 bases and J dropped 0 bases, with 7 bases sitting between them. The CDR3 contains 15 residues. The V gene's germline CDR1 is SGHAT and CDR2 FQNNGV. The CDR3 sequence is CASSYESSYNSPLHF. CDR3 nucleotides: TGTGCCAGCAGCTACGAAAGCTCCTATAATTCACCCCTCCACTTT.

CDR3: CASRPRAPGSYGYTF. The CDR3 DNA sequence: TGTGCCAGCAGACCTCGGGCCCCTGGCTCCTATGGCTACACCTTC. The J gene is TRBJ1-2, the V gene TRBV6-5; D uncertain. The CDR3 spans 15 residues. The ends were cut back, 6 bases at V and 4 bases at J, with 18 bases in the middle. Germline CDR1 MNHEY, CDR2 SVGAGI.

V usage is TRBV28 and J usage is TRBJ2-3; D is possibly TRBD1 (7 bases). Germline CDR1 reads MDHEN; CDR2 reads SYDVKM. The germline V and J ends were trimmed by 5 bases and 5 bases, with 17 bases remaining between them. This CDR3 is built from 15 residues. The CDR3 protein is CASSTGAQGGDTQYF. CDR3 nucleotide sequence: TGTGCCAGCAGTACCGGGGCCCAGGGGGGAGATACGCAGTATTTT.

The CDR3 coding sequence is TGTGCCAGCAGACAGGGAGGACGCTATGGCTACACCTTC. Protein: CASRQGGRYGYTF. The chain couples TRBV27 to TRBJ1-2; possible D gene TRBD1, 6 bases. Trimming pared 6 bases from V and 4 bases from J, leaving 12 bases between. Per germline, CDR1 MNHEY and CDR2 SMNVEV (reference sequence). The CDR3 spans 13 residues.